These 10 T cell receptor beta chains came from one sample sequenced in a study of Graves' ophthalmopathy and Graves' hyperthyroidism. TCR beta CDR3 regions were amplified from RNA transcripts. RT-PCR was first run with HTBI primers, then multiplex PCR in a second round. A single record per CDR3 protein comes from TCRdb applying MiXCR to the multiplex PCR reads. The sample yields some 390,000 distinct CDR3 sequences, approximately 20% seen once. The sample taken for sequencing was peripheral blood. These TCRs come from a woman aged 18-30 years with Graves' ophthalmopathy.

Many counts were recorded for this clonotype. In DNA, the CDR3 is TGTGCCACCAGTGACCGGGACAGGGATCGTGGGGAGCAGTACTTC. Its translation is CATSDRDRDRGEQYF. The chain couples TRBV24-1 to TRBJ2-7, with TRBD1 matching over 9 bases. Germline-derived CDR1 and CDR2 are KGHDR and SFDVKD. The CDR3 runs to 15 residues. V dropped 4 bases and J dropped 7; count of bases not matched to a gene: 10.

This rearrangement joins TRBV12-5 to TRBJ2-5; tentative D call: TRBD1 (6 bases). Between the trimmed V and J ends, which lost 1 base and 2 bases, there was a span of 11 bases. The length of the CDR3 is 15 residues. The germline V gene has CDR1 LGHNT and CDR2 FRNRAP. In DNA, the CDR3 is TGTGCTAGTGGTTTGGAGAGGGGGATACAAGAGACCCAGTACTTC. It is translated as CASGLERGIQETQYF.

This sequence joins TRBV7-2 and TRBJ1-5, with D unclear. Deletions cut 9 bases from V and 3 bases from J, with 3 bases between. Per the germline V gene, CDR1 is SGHTA and CDR2 is FQGNSA. CDR3 length: 10 amino acids. The DNA for the CDR3 is TGTGCCAGGATCAATCAGCCCCAGCATTTT. Translating gives CARINQPQHF.

This clonotype was counted many times. The genes are TRBV7-9 and TRBJ2-7; D not certain. The CDR3 covers 12 residues. From germline, CDR1 is SEHNR and CDR2 FQNEAQ (reference sequence). V was shortened by 5 bases and J by 5 bases, with 10 bases between the two germline ends. The CDR3 loop is CASSLRTDEQYF. The CDR3 bases are TGTGCCAGCAGCCTCCGGACGGACGAGCAGTACTTC.

In its sample, this clonotype was seen many times. V is TRBV30 and J is TRBJ1-2; unclear D gene. Trimming removed 1 base from V and 10 bases from J, with 10 bases in between. This CDR3 spans 11 amino acids. CDR1 and CDR2 from the germline V gene are GTSNPN and SVGIG (reference sequence). The CDR3 coding sequence is TGTGCCTGGAGTGATAGGTGGGCCTACACCTTC. Its translation is CAWSDRWAYTF. Full variable domain (missing parts from reference TRBV30 and TRBJ1-2): SQTIHQWPATLVQPVGSPLSLECTVEGTSNPNLYWYRQAAGRGLQLLFYSVGIGQISSEVPQNLSASRPQDRQFILSSKKLLLSDSGFYLCAWSDRWAYTFGSGTRLTVV.

The table lists this clonotype with many counts. The V call is TRBV4-3, the J call TRBJ1-2; D call uncertain. This CDR3 has 16 amino acids. Looked up from germline, CDR1 is LGHNA and CDR2 is YSLEER. With 0 bases removed from V and 8 bases from J, the gap between germline ends came to 19 bases. CDR3 in amino acids: CASSQDWRDTLGGYTF. The CDR3 DNA sequence: TGCGCCAGCAGCCAAGATTGGCGAGATACTTTGGGCGGCTACACCTTC.

The chain combines TRBV12-3 or TRBV12-4 with TRBJ2-7; D uncertain. Deletions cut 4 bases from V and 2 bases from J, with 15 bases between. The CDR3 is made up of 15 amino acids. The CDR3 DNA reads as TGTGCCAGCAGTTCAACATCGTGGAGAGCCTACGAGCAGTACTTC. Protein: CASSSTSWRAYEQYF.

This clonotype was counted at least ten times. The chain employs TRBV6-6 and TRBJ1-6, with a possible D match to TRBD1 (6 bases). V lost 1 base to trimming and J lost 4 bases, with 14 bases between them. This CDR3 spans 17 amino acids. Germline V gives CDR1 MNHNY, CDR2 SVGAGI (reference sequence). The CDR3 here is CASSYFQGRGYNSPLHF. The CDR3 nucleotides read TGTGCCAGCAGTTACTTCCAGGGGAGGGGATATAATTCACCCCTCCACTTT.

This chain joins TRBV11-1 and TRBJ1-5; 7 bases match TRBD1. CDR1 and CDR2 from the germline V gene are SGHAT and FQDESV (reference sequence). The trim removed 7 bases at V and 6 bases at J, leaving 18 bases unmatched. CDR3 length: 17 amino acids. CDR3 nucleotide sequence: TGTGCCAGCATGCGGTCCGACAGGGACCCTGAAGGTCAGCCCCAGCATTTT. This gives the protein CASMRSDRDPEGQPQHF.

J is TRBJ2-5 and V is TRBV28; TRBD2 might be the D (5 bases). Germline lookup yields CDR1 MDHEN and CDR2 SYDVKM. This CDR3 spans 14 amino acids. The ends were cut back, 6 bases at V and 12 bases at J, with 23 bases in the middle. In nucleotides, the CDR3 is TGTGCCAGCAGCATACCCAGCCGGAGGTCTGGGGAGTACTTC. It translates to CASSIPSRRSGEYF.